This is a list of T cell receptor beta chains from one sample in a study of Graves' ophthalmopathy and Graves' hyperthyroidism. TCRdb analysed the multiplex PCR reads with MiXCR anew, one entry per CDR3 protein. The repertoire includes over a million distinct CDR3 sequences, roughly two fifths of them detected once, and 11% sits in the top ten. Sequencing was carried out using peripheral blood or thyroid tissue (not recorded which). The receptors here all came from an adult man with Graves' hyperthyroidism. CDR3s include the opening cysteine and the closing phenylalanine or tryptophan. The order of the fields is D gene, clone size, J gene, V gene, CDR3 protein, CDR3 DNA. D genes are given only for firm matches. Rows may omit the clone size; those that give it use once, few, many or a size class.

D: TRBD1
size: .
J: TRBJ2-7
V: TRBV24-1
CDR3: CATSELGQGYEQYF
DNA: TGTGCCACCAGTGAACTCGGACAGGGCTACGAGCAGTACTTC

D: .
size: once
J: TRBJ1-1
V: TRBV28
CDR3: CASSKRDMRYEAFF
DNA: TGTGCCAGCAGTAAACGGGACATGAGATATGAAGCTTTCTTT

D: .
size: .
J: TRBJ1-4
V: TRBV14
CDR3: CASSQGRVEKLFF
DNA: TGTGCCAGCAGCCAAGGCAGGGTCGAAAAACTGTTTTTT

D: TRBD1
size: many
J: TRBJ2-5
V: TRBV7-7
CDR3: CASSSGTGAQETQYF
DNA: TGTGCCAGCAGCTCCGGGACAGGGGCCCAAGAGACCCAGTACTTC

D: TRBD2
size: many
J: TRBJ2-5
V: TRBV7-9
CDR3: CASSSTLTSGTQETQYF
DNA: TGTGCCAGCAGCTCGACCCTTACTAGCGGGACGCAAGAGACCCAGTACTTC

D: TRBD2
size: .
J: TRBJ2-7
V: TRBV19
CDR3: CASSIFYGGTLAGGSYEQYF
DNA: TGTGCCAGTAGTATTTTCTACGGAGGGACCTTAGCGGGAGGCTCCTACGAGCAGTACTTC

D: .
size: .
J: TRBJ1-2
V: TRBV4-3
CDR3: CASSQDQRNYGYTF
DNA: TGCGCCAGCAGCCAAGATCAGAGGAACTATGGCTACACCTTC

D: .
size: many
J: TRBJ2-2
V: TRBV29-1
CDR3: CSVMRGNTGELFF
DNA: TGCAGCGTGATGCGGGGAAACACCGGGGAGCTGTTTTTT

D: .
size: few
J: TRBJ2-7
V: TRBV10-2
CDR3: CASSLGEYRGNYEQYF
DNA: TGTGCCAGCAGTTTAGGCGAGTATCGGGGTAACTACGAGCAGTACTTC

D: TRBD1
size: many
J: TRBJ1-2
V: TRBV7-2
CDR3: CASSLSPGRGYGYTF
DNA: TGTGCCAGCAGCTTAAGCCCCGGCAGGGGGTATGGCTACACCTTC

D: .
size: .
J: TRBJ1-5
V: TRBV20-1
CDR3: CSARARKSSYEHF
DNA: TGCAGTGCTAGAGCCCGGAAAAGCTCCTACGAGCATTTT

D: .
size: .
J: TRBJ1-6
V: TRBV7-8
CDR3: CASSLEGGPLHF
DNA: TGTGCCAGCAGCTTAGAAGGGGGACCCCTCCACTTT

D: .
size: few
J: TRBJ1-5
V: TRBV27
CDR3: CASSSIGRNQPQHF
DNA: TGTGCCAGCAGTTCCATAGGGCGCAATCAGCCCCAGCATTTT

D: .
size: many
J: TRBJ2-7
V: TRBV6-5
CDR3: CASSVATYEQYF
DNA: TGTGCCAGCAGTGTAGCCACCTACGAGCAGTACTTC

D: .
size: .
J: TRBJ2-7
V: TRBV10-2
CDR3: CASKWTVAAYEQYF
DNA: TGTGCCAGCAAGTGGACAGTAGCGGCCTACGAGCAGTACTTC

D: .
size: .
J: TRBJ2-5
V: TRBV20-1
CDR3: CSAVGGGSGETQYF
DNA: TGCAGTGCAGTGGGGGGCGGGAGTGGGGAGACCCAGTACTTC

D: .
size: .
J: TRBJ1-2
V: TRBV4-1
CDR3: CASSQDRGAGAHYGYTF
DNA: TGCGCCAGCAGCCAAGATCGAGGGGCAGGGGCCCACTATGGCTACACCTTC

D: .
size: .
J: TRBJ1-6
V: TRBV14
CDR3: CAIRPGGGSPLHF
DNA: TGTGCCATTCGGCCAGGAGGTGGATCACCCCTCCACTTT

D: .
size: many
J: TRBJ2-7
V: TRBV2
CDR3: CASKNTGTGSYEQYF
DNA: TGTGCCAGCAAAAACACCGGGACGGGATCCTACGAGCAGTACTTC

D: .
size: many
J: TRBJ1-5
V: TRBV20-1
CDR3: CSASRDQPQHF
DNA: TGCAGTGCCTCTAGGGACCAGCCCCAGCATTTT

D: TRBD1
size: many
J: TRBJ2-5
V: TRBV5-1
CDR3: CASSRTGATQETQYF
DNA: TGCGCCAGCAGCCGGACAGGGGCCACCCAAGAGACCCAGTACTTC

D: .
size: .
J: TRBJ1-5
V: TRBV5-4
CDR3: CASSQGGNSNQPQHF
DNA: TGTGCCAGCAGCCAAGGCGGAAATAGCAATCAGCCCCAGCATTTT

D: TRBD2
size: .
J: TRBJ2-7
V: TRBV6-5
CDR3: CASSPKSSGGYYEQYF
DNA: TGTGCCAGCAGTCCGAAATCTAGCGGGGGATACTACGAGCAGTACTTC

D: .
size: many
J: TRBJ1-4
V: TRBV9
CDR3: CASSGDWDEKLFF
DNA: TGTGCCAGCAGCGGGGATTGGGATGAAAAACTGTTTTTT

D: .
size: many
J: TRBJ2-7
V: TRBV19
CDR3: CASSFGERTEQYF
DNA: TGTGCCAGTAGTTTTGGAGAGAGGACCGAGCAGTACTTC

D: .
size: .
J: TRBJ1-1
V: TRBV7-2
CDR3: CASSSTVPNTEAFF
DNA: TGTGCCAGCAGCTCGACAGTCCCGAACACTGAAGCTTTCTTT

D: .
size: few
J: TRBJ1-2
V: TRBV6-2/TRBV6-3
CDR3: CASSYSRAGGVYGYTF
DNA: TGTGCCAGCAGTTACTCGAGGGCCGGGGGCGTTTATGGCTACACCTTC

D: .
size: .
J: TRBJ1-1
V: TRBV6-5
CDR3: CASKTEGAGLNTEAFF
DNA: TGTGCCAGCAAGACCGAAGGCGCTGGACTGAACACTGAAGCTTTCTTT

D: TRBD1
size: many
J: TRBJ1-2
V: TRBV29-1
CDR3: CSVEDKQGENYYGYTF
DNA: TGCAGCGTTGAAGATAAACAGGGGGAGAACTACTACGGCTACACCTTC

D: TRBD2
size: few
J: TRBJ2-7
V: TRBV10-3
CDR3: CASSLGNSGSRHEQYF
DNA: TGTGCCAGCAGTTTAGGGAATAGCGGGAGCCGTCACGAGCAGTACTTC

D: .
size: .
J: TRBJ1-2
V: TRBV5-6
CDR3: CASSLGGIFGYTF
DNA: TGTGCCAGCAGCTTGGGGGGGATCTTTGGCTACACCTTC

D: .
size: .
J: TRBJ2-7
V: TRBV7-9
CDR3: CASSLGSGGFYEQYF
DNA: TGTGCCAGCAGCCTAGGGTCTGGGGGGTTCTACGAGCAGTACTTC

D: TRBD2
size: few
J: TRBJ2-2
V: TRBV11-2
CDR3: CASSLLAGDITGELFF
DNA: TGTGCCAGCAGCTTATTAGCGGGAGATATCACCGGGGAGCTGTTTTTT

D: .
size: .
J: TRBJ1-4
V: TRBV25-1
CDR3: CASSVRDRSEKLFF
DNA: TGTGCCAGCAGTGTCAGGGACCGTAGTGAAAAACTGTTTTTT

D: .
size: many
J: TRBJ2-5
V: TRBV2
CDR3: CASSEARADQETQYF
DNA: TGTGCCAGCAGTGAAGCGCGGGCAGACCAAGAGACCCAGTACTTC

D: TRBD1
size: few
J: TRBJ2-5
V: TRBV19
CDR3: CASSARPPGQGTFQETQYF
DNA: TGTGCCAGTAGTGCACGACCGCCGGGACAGGGCACCTTCCAAGAGACCCAGTACTTC

D: .
size: many
J: TRBJ2-5
V: TRBV7-9
CDR3: CASSPRHGAHETQYF
DNA: TGTGCCAGCAGCCCCAGACACGGAGCCCATGAGACCCAGTACTTC

D: .
size: few
J: TRBJ2-5
V: TRBV10-3
CDR3: CAISESNQETQYF
DNA: TGTGCCATCAGTGAATCCAATCAAGAGACCCAGTACTTC

D: .
size: many
J: TRBJ2-6
V: TRBV20-1
CDR3: CSAVPVSGANVLTF
DNA: TGCAGTGCTGTTCCCGTCTCTGGGGCCAACGTCCTGACTTTC

D: TRBD1
size: few
J: TRBJ1-1
V: TRBV5-1
CDR3: CASSLELDRGRRMNTEAFF
DNA: TGCGCCAGCAGCTTGGAGCTCGACAGGGGGCGCAGGATGAACACTGAAGCTTTCTTT

D: .
size: many
J: TRBJ1-5
V: TRBV7-9
CDR3: CASSLNQGQPQHF
DNA: TGTGCCAGCAGCTTAAACCAGGGTCAGCCCCAGCATTTT

D: .
size: few
J: TRBJ2-7
V: TRBV7-9
CDR3: CASTRDPGEQYF
DNA: TGTGCCAGCACCCGGGACCCAGGCGAGCAGTACTTC

D: .
size: many
J: TRBJ1-2
V: TRBV4-3
CDR3: CASSQDHSLNYGYTF
DNA: TGCGCCAGCAGCCAAGACCACAGCCTTAACTATGGCTACACCTTC

D: TRBD1
size: few
J: TRBJ2-7
V: TRBV28
CDR3: CASSPQGSQGAYEQYF
DNA: TGTGCCAGCAGTCCACAGGGTAGTCAGGGGGCCTACGAGCAGTACTTC

D: .
size: many
J: TRBJ2-7
V: TRBV7-8
CDR3: CASSLDGPGAGDEQYF
DNA: TGTGCCAGCAGCTTAGACGGTCCGGGGGCAGGGGACGAGCAGTACTTC

D: .
size: .
J: TRBJ1-2
V: TRBV15
CDR3: CATSADVYGYTF
DNA: TGTGCCACCAGCGCTGACGTCTATGGCTACACCTTC

D: .
size: .
J: TRBJ1-1
V: TRBV10-2
CDR3: CASSDRGSTEAFF
DNA: TGCGCCAGCAGTGATAGGGGGTCCACTGAAGCTTTCTTT

D: .
size: few
J: TRBJ1-4
V: TRBV9
CDR3: CASSVGHNNEKLFF
DNA: TGTGCCAGCAGCGTAGGGCACAATAATGAAAAACTGTTTTTT

D: .
size: few
J: TRBJ1-1
V: TRBV29-1
CDR3: CSAQTAATEAFF
DNA: TGCAGCGCCCAGACAGCAGCCACTGAAGCTTTCTTT

D: TRBD1
size: .
J: TRBJ1-4
V: TRBV7-2
CDR3: CASSQGQLGEKLFF
DNA: TGTGCCAGCAGCCAGGGACAGTTGGGTGAAAAACTGTTTTTT

D: TRBD2
size: few
J: TRBJ2-5
V: TRBV20-1
CDR3: CSASGLAGTQETQYF
DNA: TGCAGTGCTTCCGGACTAGCGGGGACCCAAGAGACCCAGTACTTC

D: .
size: .
J: TRBJ2-2
V: TRBV10-3
CDR3: CAISESGPSNTGELFF
DNA: TGTGCCATCAGTGAGTCGGGACCATCCAACACCGGGGAGCTGTTTTTT